This record covers a single T cell receptor beta chain. Antigen unknown. The sample comes from a study of T cell clones after liver transplantation. Study-level background: Tolerance: complete withdrawal held at least one year, liver enzymes staying within twice normal. General observations from the study: Small, mixed patient groups and varying post-transplant times limit these conclusions. Migration into the graft, not deletion, may explain lost graft donor-reactive T cells.

The V and J ends lost 6 bases and 10 bases respectively, with 16 bases between them. From germline, CDR1 is SQVTM and CDR2 ANQGSEA. The CDR3 totals 12 residues. Produced via immunoSEQ multiplex PCR; TCRdb's table is partial and in-frame only. The sample comprises some 120,000 clones, 90% of which are singletons, and 0.75% to 0.85% rests with the top ten. CD3+CD4+ and CD3+CD8+ cells were FACS-sorted from thawed unstimulated PBMCs. Specimen: CD4+ T cells from blood, collected 12 months after liver transplant. V is TRBV29-1 and J is TRBJ2-1; D uncertain. The receptor comes from a human patient who received a liver transplant. Some T cells may possibly be graft donor cells. The CDR3 DNA follows: TGCAGCGTGGAAACTCGAACGCAGGAGCAGTTCTTC. Its protein is CSVETRTQEQFF.